Each of the 23 T cell receptor beta chains below was sequenced from the same sample in a study of blood T cell repertoires in COVID-19. Clones were sequenced by immunoSEQ multiplex PCR, and TCRdb holds only the in-frame ones, with some missing. Among about 400,000 clones, approximately 85% were seen once, and the ten largest hold approximately 2.1%. Sequencing was performed on PBMCs or T cells enriched from blood (not recorded which). The receptor source for this set is a woman aged 40 to 50 with acute COVID-19.

The genes are TRBV4-1 and TRBJ1-1; D ambiguous. V was shortened by 1 base and J by 5 bases, with 8 bases between the two germline ends. This CDR3 comprises 13 residues. Germline CDR1 and CDR2: MGHRA and YSYEKL. CDR3 coding DNA: TGCGCCAGCAGCCAAGTGCAGGTTACTGAAGCTTTCTTT. Encoded protein: CASSQVQVTEAFF.

The V and J genes are TRBV25-1 and TRBJ2-7, with a tentative D call TRBD1 (6 bases). The CDR3 spans 13 residues. Germline V CDR1 and CDR2: MGHDK, SYGVNS. V lost 1 base and J lost 9, with 13 bases in between. The CDR3 coding sequence is TGTGCCAGCAGTGAATTCGCAGGGGTGGGGCAGTACTTC. It specifies CASSEFAGVGQYF.

The V call is TRBV11-2, the J call TRBJ2-3; TRBD2 matches 12 bases. The CDR3 is made up of 18 amino acids. The germline CDR1 and CDR2 sequences are SGHAT and FQNNGV. Trimming cost V 8 bases and J 7 bases; bases outside gene matches: 19. In DNA form, the CDR3 reads TGTGCCAGCCGCGGACTAGCGGGGCCGCTCGTCACCTCTTATACGCAGTATTTT. Translating gives CASRGLAGPLVTSYTQYF.

This chain links TRBV3-1 (or the pseudogene TRBV3-2) with TRBJ1-6; 7 nucleotides match TRBD1. This CDR3 has 15 amino acids. The ends lost 2 bases at V and 5 bases at J; junction bases unmatched: 3. Germline values: CDR1 LGHDT, CDR2 YNNKEL (reference sequence). This CDR3 reads CASSQSGTDNSPLHF. The CDR3, as DNA: TGTGCCAGCAGCCAAAGTGGGACAGATAATTCACCCCTCCACTTT.

The J gene is TRBJ1-5, the V gene TRBV2; 7 bases align to TRBD1. There are 13 residues in the CDR3. Trimming at V came to 7 bases and at J to 5 bases, leaving 5 bases not matched to a gene. Germline CDR1 and CDR2: SNHLY and FYNNEI. The CDR3 DNA reads as TGTGCCAGCACTGGGGACAGTGATCAGCCCCAGCATTTT. Translating it yields CASTGDSDQPQHF.

The V gene is TRBV3-1 (or the pseudogene TRBV3-2), the J gene TRBJ1-1; tentative D call: TRBD1 (5 bases). Germline V gives CDR1 LGHDT, CDR2 YNNKEL (reference sequence). This CDR3 spans 14 amino acids. V gave up 3 bases and J gave up 5 bases, with 13 bases separating them. The CDR3 region has the DNA TGTGCCAGCAGCCAGTTAATAGGGGTAACTGAAGCTTTCTTT. Protein: CASSQLIGVTEAFF.

This chain links TRBV29-1 with TRBJ1-1; unclear D gene. The CDR3 spans 13 residues. The germline V gene encodes CDR1 SQVTM and CDR2 ANQGSEA. Trimming took off 4 bases at V and 0 bases at J, with 9 bases between the two ends. In DNA form, the CDR3 reads TGCAGCGTTGTGGTGGCCATGAACACTGAAGCTTTCTTT. Amino acid sequence: CSVVVAMNTEAFF.

This chain connects TRBV30 to TRBJ1-1; 8 nucleotides align to TRBD1. The CDR3 is 14 residues long. V shed 2 bases and J 5 bases; nucleotides not matched to a gene: 7. CDR1 and CDR2 from the germline V gene are GTSNPN and SVGIG (reference sequence). CDR3 DNA: TGTGCCTGGAGTCTGACAGGGGTTCGGACTGAAGCTTTCTTT. Translating it yields CAWSLTGVRTEAFF.

V is TRBV27 and J is TRBJ1-4; D is undetermined. The germline V and J ends were trimmed by 3 bases and 3 bases, with 17 bases remaining between them. CDR1 is MNHEY, CDR2 SMNVEV, per germline (reference sequence). This CDR3 is 17 amino acids long. DNA of the CDR3: TGTGCCAGCAGTTTTCATTTTACGCCGGGGTCTAATGAAAAACTGTTTTTT. Translation: CASSFHFTPGSNEKLFF.

The chain uses TRBV6-5 and TRBJ1-1; 7 nucleotides match TRBD1. Unmatched junction bases numbered 6, after V lost 6 bases and J lost 5 bases. The V gene's germline CDR1 is MNHEY and CDR2 SVGAGI. The CDR3 loop spans 13 amino acids. The chain's CDR3 is CASSATGFTEAFF. Written as DNA, the CDR3 is TGTGCCAGCAGCGCGACAGGGTTTACTGAAGCTTTCTTT.

The chain carries TRBV5-6 and TRBJ2-7; D unresolved. CDR3 length equals 16 residues. Germline V gene lookup returns CDR1 SGHDT and CDR2 YYEEEE. Trimming removed 4 bases at V and 5 bases at J, with 22 bases between. CDR3 bases: TGTGCCAGCAGCATAAACCTCGGGTCGGCCTTGAACGAGCAGTACTTC. This sequence encodes CASSINLGSALNEQYF.

The chain uses TRBV6-5 and TRBJ2-2; 7 positions agree with TRBD2. The CDR3 extends over 13 amino acids. V lost 8 bases and J lost 7; bases outside the gene matches: 7. CDR1 and CDR2 (germline): MNHEY, SVGAGI. This chain's CDR3 is CASRGVADGELFF. In DNA form, the CDR3 reads TGTGCCAGCCGGGGGGTGGCGGACGGGGAGCTGTTTTTT.

The chain carries TRBV5-4 and TRBJ2-5; D possibly corresponds to TRBD2 (6 bases). Trimming took 0 bases from V and 5 from J, leaving 8 bases between them. This CDR3 has 13 amino acids. Germline CDR1 reads SGHNT; CDR2 reads YYREEE (reference sequence). The CDR3 protein is CASSLGGEETQYF. The CDR3 DNA reads as TGTGCCAGCAGCTTGGGGGGGGAGGAGACCCAGTACTTC. The complete variable domain, with remaining parts taken from reference TRBV5-4 and TRBJ2-5, reads ETGVTQSPTHLIKTRGQQVTLRCSSQSGHNTVSWYQQALGQGPQFIFQYYREEENGRGNFPPRFSGLQFPNYSSELNVNALELDDSALYLCASSLGGEETQYFGPGTRLLVL.

The chain combines TRBV28 with TRBJ1-2; D gene ambiguous. V shed 5 bases and J shed 4 bases, with 14 bases lying between them. The length of the CDR3 is 14 residues. Germline V CDR1 and CDR2: MDHEN, SYDVKM. The CDR3, as DNA: TGTGCCAGCAGTCCCTCCGGGGAGGGCTATGGCTACACCTTC. It specifies CASSPSGEGYGYTF.

This clone appeared a single time. The V gene is TRBV2, the J gene TRBJ1-3; the match to TRBD1 covers 8 bases. Unmatched junction bases numbered 7, after V lost 3 bases and J lost 3 bases. Germline V gene lookup returns CDR1 SNHLY and CDR2 FYNNEI. CDR3 length: 16 residues. The DNA for the CDR3 is TGTGCCAGCAGTGATAGACAGGGGAGAGATGGAAACACCATATATTTT. It is translated as CASSDRQGRDGNTIYF.

The chain links TRBV3-1 (or the pseudogene TRBV3-2) to TRBJ2-1; D gene uncertain. Trimming shortened V by 0 bases and J by 10 bases, and 4 bases separated the two germline ends. CDR1 and CDR2 from the germline V gene are LGHDT and YNNKEL (reference sequence). The CDR3 consists of 11 residues. This CDR3 reads CASSQEREQFF. CDR3 bases: TGTGCCAGCAGCCAAGAACGGGAGCAGTTCTTC.

This clone was picked up one time. This chain uses TRBV18 with TRBJ1-2; TRBD1 matches at 8 bases. The CDR3 sequence is 14 residues long. The ends lost 3 bases at V and 4 bases at J; junction bases unmatched: 4. CDR1 and CDR2 from the germline V gene are KGHSH and LQKENI. The CDR3 DNA reads as TGTGCCAGCTCACCTATCGACAGGGGCTATGGCTACACCTTC. It encodes CASSPIDRGYGYTF.

This clone came up a few times. The chain uses TRBV7-2 and TRBJ1-1; D is unclear. Trimming left V 1 base short and J 0 bases short, with 12 bases between. This CDR3 contains 16 residues. From germline, CDR1 is SGHTA and CDR2 FQGNSA. CDR3 nucleotides: TGTGCCAGCAGCTTAGATTACTCCGGTCTGAACACTGAAGCTTTCTTT. This gives the protein CASSLDYSGLNTEAFF.

The V and J genes are TRBV10-3 and TRBJ1-2; no clear D gene. Germline V gives CDR1 ENHRY, CDR2 SYGVKD. The germline V and J ends were trimmed by 4 bases and 5 bases, with 11 bases remaining between them. The CDR3 extends over 13 amino acids. The CDR3 region is CAISVPGLYGYTF. The CDR3 DNA reads TGTGCCATCAGTGTTCCAGGCCTATATGGCTACACCTTC.

This sequence joins TRBV11-2 and TRBJ2-2, with D perhaps matching TRBD1 (6 bases). CDR1 is SGHAT, CDR2 FQNNGV, per germline. There are 15 residues in the CDR3. Trimming cost V 2 bases and J 4 bases, with 11 bases left between them. The CDR3 DNA sequence: TGTGCCAGCAGCTTACTCGGACAGCCCACCGGGGAGCTGTTTTTT. This codes for CASSLLGQPTGELFF.

The V call is TRBV9, the J call TRBJ2-2, with D tentatively TRBD1 (5 bases). CDR3 size: 15 residues. V shed 3 bases and J shed 4 bases, with 13 bases lying between them. Germline CDR1 reads SGDLS; CDR2 reads YYNGEE. The CDR3 DNA reads TGTGCCAGCAGCGCACAGGTAGTCGGCACCGGGGAGCTGTTTTTT. It yields the protein CASSAQVVGTGELFF.

The V gene is TRBV7-9, the J gene TRBJ1-4, with a possible D match to TRBD1 (5 bases). CDR1 is SEHNR and CDR2 is FQNEAQ in the germline V gene (reference sequence). The CDR3 runs to 13 residues. With 7 bases removed from V and 8 bases from J, the gap between germline ends came to 14 bases. CDR3 residues: CASTDDRGEKLFF. The CDR3 bases are TGTGCCAGCACCGATGACAGAGGAGAAAAACTGTTTTTT.

The sample holds one count of this clone. V and J are TRBV27 and TRBJ1-4; the D is unclear. The V gene's germline CDR1 is MNHEY and CDR2 SMNVEV (reference sequence). V lost 5 bases, J lost 8 bases, and 18 bases lay in between. This CDR3 is 15 amino acids long. The CDR3 loop is CASSPLRETDEKLFF. The DNA for the CDR3 is TGTGCCAGCAGTCCGCTCCGGGAGACGGACGAAAAACTGTTTTTT.